This T cell receptor beta chain was retrieved from a study of blood T cell repertoires in COVID-19. This clone is a singleton in its sample. The repertoire was sequenced with immunoSEQ multiplex PCR; TCRdb's copy has only in-frame clones and lacks some. Of some 45,000 clones in the sample, more than 70% were seen once. The source material was peripheral blood. The clonotype was recovered from a human donor in a cohort sampled during active COVID-19.

This CDR3 is CASRPGTVSYEQYF. The CDR3 coding sequence is TGTGCCAGCAGACCCGGGACAGTATCCTACGAGCAGTACTTC. The chain employs TRBV27 and TRBJ2-7; TRBD1 agrees at 7 bases. The CDR3 runs 14 residues. CDR1 and CDR2 (germline): MNHEY, SMNVEV (reference sequence). V shed 6 bases, J shed 1 base, and the junction held 6 bases outside the gene matches.